This T cell receptor beta chain came from a study of identical twins. This clonotype has just a few counts. Its antigen is still unknown. MiXCR was run by TCRdb on the 5' RACE reads, yielding one entry per CDR3 protein. The sample contains roughly 470,000 distinct CDR3 sequences, roughly an eighth of which appear only once. V lost 0 bases and J 2 bases, leaving 11 bases between the germline ends. From germline, CDR1 is GTSNPN and CDR2 SVGIG (reference sequence). The CDR3 is made up of 14 amino acids. Study results and caveats: Low generation-probability sequences were in excess among twin-shared out-of-frame alpha sequences.

The same sample was also studied in work on yellow fever vaccine responses in identical twins.

Material: CD4+ T cells sorted from blood. The receptor was isolated from a woman under 30 in good health. This sequence joins TRBV30 and TRBJ2-7, with D perhaps matching TRBD1 or TRBD2 (6 bases each). CDR3: CAWSVGGQTYEQYF. Here the CDR3 DNA reads TGTGCCTGGAGTGTGGGGGGCCAGACCTACGAGCAGTACTTC.